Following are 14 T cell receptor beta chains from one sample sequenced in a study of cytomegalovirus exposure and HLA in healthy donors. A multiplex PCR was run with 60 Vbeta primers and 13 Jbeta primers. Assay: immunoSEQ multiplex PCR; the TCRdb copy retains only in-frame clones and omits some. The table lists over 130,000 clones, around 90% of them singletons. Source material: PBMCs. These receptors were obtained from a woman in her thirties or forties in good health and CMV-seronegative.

Here the CDR3 reads CASSKAGFYGGYTF. CDR3 nucleotides: TGTGCCAGCAGCAAGGCCGGGTTCTACGGTGGCTACACCTTC. The chain couples TRBV21-1 to TRBJ1-2. TRBV21-1 is annotated as a pseudogene. This CDR3 has 14 amino acids.

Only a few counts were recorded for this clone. The CDR3: CASSYPGQGSYEQYF. DNA for the CDR3: TGTGCCAGCAGTTACCCGGGACAGGGTTCCTACGAGCAGTACTTC. The J gene is TRBJ2-7, the V gene TRBV6-6, with 9 bases matching TRBD1. The germline CDR1 and CDR2 sequences are MNHNY and SVGAGI (reference sequence). V lost 2 bases and J lost 1; bases outside the gene matches: 3. The CDR3 sequence is 15 residues long.

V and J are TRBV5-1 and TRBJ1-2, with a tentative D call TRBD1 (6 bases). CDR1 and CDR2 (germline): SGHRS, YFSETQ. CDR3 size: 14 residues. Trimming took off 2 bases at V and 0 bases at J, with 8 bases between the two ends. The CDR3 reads CASSFQGTNYGYTF. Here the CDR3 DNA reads TGCGCCAGCAGCTTTCAGGGGACTAACTATGGCTACACCTTC.

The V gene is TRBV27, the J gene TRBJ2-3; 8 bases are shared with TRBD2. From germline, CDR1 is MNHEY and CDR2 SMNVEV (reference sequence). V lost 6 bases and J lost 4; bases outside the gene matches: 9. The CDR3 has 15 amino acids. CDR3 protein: CASSKGLAFADTQYF. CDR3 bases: TGTGCCAGCAGCAAAGGACTAGCTTTCGCAGATACGCAGTATTTT.

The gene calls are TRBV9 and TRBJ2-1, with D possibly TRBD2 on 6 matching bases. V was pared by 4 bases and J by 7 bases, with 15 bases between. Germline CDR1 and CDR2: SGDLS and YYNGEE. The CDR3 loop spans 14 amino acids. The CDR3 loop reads CASSPGGTQNEQFF. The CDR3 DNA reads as TGTGCCAGCAGCCCTGGAGGGACTCAAAATGAGCAGTTCTTC.

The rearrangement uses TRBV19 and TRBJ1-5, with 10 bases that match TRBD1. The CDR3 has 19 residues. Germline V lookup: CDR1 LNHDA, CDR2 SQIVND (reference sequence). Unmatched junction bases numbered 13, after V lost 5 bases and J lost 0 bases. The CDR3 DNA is TGTGCCAGTAGTTTGACAGGGGGCTGGAGTGCCTATAGCAATCAGCCCCAGCATTTT. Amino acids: CASSLTGGWSAYSNQPQHF.

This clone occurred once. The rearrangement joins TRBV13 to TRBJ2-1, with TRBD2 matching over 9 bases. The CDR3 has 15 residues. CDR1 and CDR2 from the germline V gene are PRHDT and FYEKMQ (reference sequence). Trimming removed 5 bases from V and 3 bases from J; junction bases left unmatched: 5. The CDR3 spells CASSRSGRGYNEQFF. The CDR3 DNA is TGTGCCAGCAGCCGTAGCGGGAGAGGCTACAATGAGCAGTTCTTC.

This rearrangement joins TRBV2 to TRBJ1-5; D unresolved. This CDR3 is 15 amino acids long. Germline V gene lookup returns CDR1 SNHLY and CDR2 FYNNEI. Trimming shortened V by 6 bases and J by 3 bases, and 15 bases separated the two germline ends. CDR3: CASRQTPGTNQPQHF. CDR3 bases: TGTGCCAGCAGACAGACACCAGGCACCAATCAGCCCCAGCATTTT.

The CDR3 protein is CASSLVSHSPLHF. In nucleotides, the CDR3 is TGTGCCAGCAGCTTAGTCAGTCATTCACCCCTCCACTTT. The rearrangement uses TRBV7-9 and TRBJ1-6; no definite D call. This CDR3 contains 13 residues. V shed 1 base and J shed 8 bases, with 6 bases lying between them. CDR1 and CDR2 from the germline V gene are SEHNR and FQNEAQ (reference sequence).

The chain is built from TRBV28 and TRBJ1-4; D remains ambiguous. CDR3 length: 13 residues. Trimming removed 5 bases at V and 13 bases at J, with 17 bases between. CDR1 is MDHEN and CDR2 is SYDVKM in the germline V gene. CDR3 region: CASSLAGLGLLFF. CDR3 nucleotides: TGTGCCAGCAGTCTCGCGGGATTGGGGTTACTGTTTTTT.

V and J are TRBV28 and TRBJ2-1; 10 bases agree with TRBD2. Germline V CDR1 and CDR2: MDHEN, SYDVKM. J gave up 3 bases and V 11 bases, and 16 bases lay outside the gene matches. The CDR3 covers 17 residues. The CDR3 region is CAARGGSSGSVYNEQFF. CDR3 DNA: TGTGCCGCCCGAGGAGGATCTAGCGGGAGTGTCTACAATGAGCAGTTCTTC.

The CDR3 reads CASSEPGQSYEQYF. In DNA form, the CDR3 reads TGCGCCAGCAGCGAGCCGGGACAGAGCTACGAGCAGTACTTC. This chain links TRBV5-1 with TRBJ2-7; 7 bases align to TRBD1. V dropped 4 bases and J dropped 3; count of bases not matched to a gene: 7. Germline V gene lookup returns CDR1 SGHRS and CDR2 YFSETQ. CDR3 length: 14 residues.

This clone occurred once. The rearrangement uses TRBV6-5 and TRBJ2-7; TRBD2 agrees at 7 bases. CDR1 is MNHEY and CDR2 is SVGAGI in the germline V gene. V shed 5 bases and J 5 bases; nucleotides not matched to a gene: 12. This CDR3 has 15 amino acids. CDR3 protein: CASSAGEVLSHEQYF. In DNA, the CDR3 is TGTGCCAGCAGTGCGGGAGAGGTTCTGTCACACGAGCAGTACTTC.

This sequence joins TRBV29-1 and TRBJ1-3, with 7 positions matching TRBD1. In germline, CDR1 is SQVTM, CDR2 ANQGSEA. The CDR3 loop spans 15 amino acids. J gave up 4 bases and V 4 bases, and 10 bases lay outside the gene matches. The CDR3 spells CSVGEGAVLGNTIYF. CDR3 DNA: TGCAGCGTTGGCGAGGGGGCCGTCTTGGGAAACACCATATATTTT.